These 24 T cell receptor beta chains were all obtained from the same sample, sequenced in a study of cytomegalovirus exposure and HLA in healthy donors. 60 Vbeta and 13 Jbeta primers were used in PCR. Method: immunoSEQ multiplex PCR; TCRdb's copy keeps in-frame clones and lacks some. Of 150,000 to 180,000 clones listed, around 82% are singletons. Sequenced sample: PBMCs. The source of these receptors is a woman in her forties in good health and CMV-seropositive.

The gene calls are TRBV12-2 and TRBJ1-5; the D call TRBD1 from the table was never checked on the DNA. TRBV12-2 has pseudogene status. The CDR3 length is 14 residues. CDR3 in amino acids: CASRLAGPSGPQHF. In nucleotides, the CDR3 is TGTGCAAGTCGCTTAGCGGGCCCATCAGGGCCCCAGCATTTT.

V usage is TRBV18 and J usage is TRBJ2-7, with 8 nucleotides matching TRBD2. The CDR3 spans 13 residues. The germline gives CDR1 KGHSH, CDR2 LQKENI. With V trimmed by 2 bases and J by 3 bases, 0 bases remained unmatched. CDR3 amino acids: CASSPSGSYEQYF. The CDR3 coding sequence is TGTGCCAGCTCACCAAGCGGGAGCTACGAGCAGTACTTC.

The chain employs TRBV28 and TRBJ1-2, with a tentative D call TRBD1 (5 bases). CDR1 is MDHEN, CDR2 SYDVKM, per germline. V dropped 0 bases and J dropped 3 bases, with 11 bases sitting between them. This CDR3 is 15 amino acids long. The CDR3 coding sequence is TGTGCCAGCAGTTTATGGACAGATCAAGACTATGGCTACACCTTC. This encodes CASSLWTDQDYGYTF.

The rearrangement uses TRBV7-9 and TRBJ1-2, with a tentative D call TRBD1 (6 bases). Trimming left V 5 bases short and J 2 bases short, with 12 bases between. This CDR3 spans 14 amino acids. The V gene's germline CDR1 is SEHNR and CDR2 FQNEAQ (reference sequence). The CDR3 reads CASSPIRGNYGYTF. The DNA of the CDR3 is TGTGCCAGCAGCCCCATCAGGGGCAACTATGGCTACACCTTC.

A few counts support this clone. This chain connects TRBV7-8 to TRBJ2-1; 9 bases fit TRBD1. The germline CDR1 and CDR2 sequences are SGHVS and FQNEAQ. The CDR3 has 17 amino acids. V lost 4 bases to trimming and J lost 4 bases; unmatched junction nucleotides: 11. The CDR3 sequence: CASSSRPPGQGYNEQFF. CDR3 DNA: TGTGCCAGCAGCTCAAGGCCACCGGGACAGGGATACAATGAGCAGTTCTTC.

In DNA, the CDR3 is TGTGCCAGCAGTGAAGCAAAATCTCGAGAGACCCAGTACTTC. This gives the protein CASSEAKSRETQYF. The V gene is TRBV2, the J gene TRBJ2-5; D is uncertain. The CDR3 contains 14 residues. The germline V and J ends were trimmed by 0 bases and 4 bases, with 9 bases remaining between them. Looked up from germline, CDR1 is SNHLY and CDR2 is FYNNEI.

This sequence joins TRBV30 and TRBJ2-1; 11 positions match TRBD2. The CDR3 is made up of 19 amino acids. Trimming cost V 3 bases and J 4 bases; bases outside gene matches: 17. The germline V gene has CDR1 GTSNPN and CDR2 SVGIG (reference sequence). The DNA of the CDR3 is TGTGCCTGGAGCGACCGACAGATCCTAGCGGGAGGTCGGTACAATGAGCAGTTCTTC. Encoded protein: CAWSDRQILAGGRYNEQFF.

The chain combines TRBV30 with TRBJ2-1, with 8 bases lining up with TRBD2. The CDR3 loop spans 14 amino acids. Per germline, CDR1 GTSNPN and CDR2 SVGIG (reference sequence). J lost 12 bases, V lost 5 bases, and 15 bases had no gene match. In DNA form, the CDR3 reads TGTGCCTGGTCCCCGGGACTAGACTCATCCACGCAGTTCTTC. This encodes CAWSPGLDSSTQFF.

The chain has TRBV2 and TRBJ1-1; a weak D match, TRBD1 (5 bases). The CDR3 extends over 13 amino acids. Germline assignment: CDR1 SNHLY and CDR2 FYNNEI. Trimming left V 2 bases short and J 7 bases short, with 11 bases between. CDR3 in DNA: TGTGCCAGCAGTGAAATATTCGGGGGTGAAGCTTTCTTT. This gives the protein CASSEIFGGEAFF.

The CDR3 region is CASSYSSQGAYEQYF. The CDR3 nucleotides read TGTGCCAGCAGTTACTCGAGCCAGGGGGCGTACGAGCAGTACTTC. V is TRBV6-5 and J is TRBJ2-7; TRBD1 aligns across 8 bases. Germline V gene sequence: CDR1 MNHEY, CDR2 SVGAGI. With V trimmed by 0 bases and J by 4 bases, 5 bases remained unmatched. This CDR3 region has 15 residues.

This clone was picked up one time. J is TRBJ2-1 and V is TRBV4-1; D is undetermined. Trimming removed 3 bases from V and 6 bases from J, with 9 bases in between. The CDR3 runs 13 residues. In germline, CDR1 is MGHRA, CDR2 YSYEKL. CDR3 DNA sequence: TGCGCCAGCAGCCAGGTAGCAGTCAATGAGCAGTTCTTC. Its translation is CASSQVAVNEQFF.

The chain has TRBV5-4 and TRBJ1-1; D gene unclear. CDR3 length: 14 residues. Germline V CDR1 and CDR2: SGHNT, YYREEE (reference sequence). V lost 4 bases, J lost 2 bases, and 12 bases lay in between. CDR3 in amino acids: CASSPDQSNTEAFF. The CDR3, as DNA: TGTGCCAGCAGCCCCGATCAGTCAAACACTGAAGCTTTCTTT.

The genes are TRBV19 and TRBJ2-4; D possibly corresponds to TRBD1 (5 bases). The CDR3 totals 13 residues. The V end was cut by 5 bases, the J end by 6 bases, with 11 bases between. The germline V gene has CDR1 LNHDA and CDR2 SQIVND (reference sequence). The CDR3 DNA follows: TGTGCCAGTAGTCTGACAGAGGCAAACATTCAGTACTTC. Encoded protein: CASSLTEANIQYF.

This clone was counted between two and nine times. V is TRBV6-5 and J is TRBJ1-3; a weak D match, TRBD1 (5 bases). Trimming removed 2 bases at V and 0 bases at J, with 11 bases between. The length of the CDR3 is 16 residues. Germline V gene lookup returns CDR1 MNHEY and CDR2 SVGAGI. CDR3 sequence (DNA): TGTGCCAGCAGTTACCTACAGGACCCCTCTGGAAACACCATATATTTT. Translation: CASSYLQDPSGNTIYF.

This clone occurred a few times. The V gene is TRBV7-8, the J gene TRBJ1-3; D unclear. The CDR3 spans 15 residues. The ends were cut back, 4 bases at V and 2 bases at J, with 12 bases in the middle. Germline CDR1 and CDR2: SGHVS and FQNEAQ. CDR3 nucleotide sequence: TGTGCCAGCAGCTCGACTAGGGTCCCTGGAAACACCATATATTTT. Protein sequence: CASSSTRVPGNTIYF.

The V call is TRBV11-2, the J call TRBJ1-2; the match to TRBD1 covers 9 bases. This CDR3 region has 15 residues. The trim removed 5 bases at V and 4 bases at J, leaving 8 bases unmatched. Germline loops: CDR1 SGHAT, CDR2 FQNNGV. CDR3 nucleotides: TGTGCCAGCAGCCCCACCTCGGGACAGGGCTATGGCTACACCTTC. Translation gives CASSPTSGQGYGYTF. Full variable domain (missing parts from reference TRBV11-2 and TRBJ1-2): EAGVAQSPRYKIIEKRQSVAFWCNPISGHATLYWYQQILGQGPKLLIQFQNNGVVDDSQLPKDRFSAERLKGVDSTLKIQPAKLEDSAVYLCASSPTSGQGYGYTFGSGTRLTVV.

This clone was seen a few times. The chain couples TRBV20-1 to TRBJ2-1; no clear D. Looked up from germline, CDR1 is DFQATT and CDR2 is SNEGSKA (reference sequence). CDR3 length equals 11 residues. Trimming shortened V by 1 base and J by 10 bases, and 8 bases separated the two germline ends. CDR3 residues: CSARVTLEQFF. The CDR3 DNA follows: TGCAGTGCTAGAGTGACTTTAGAGCAGTTCTTC.

In regard to this clone: Relative to the germline gene, one junction end is altered; a read error may explain this. This sequence joins TRBV6-1 and TRBJ2-1, with D perhaps TRBD2 (7 bases). The CDR3 is made up of 14 amino acids. The germline gives CDR1 MNHNS, CDR2 SASEGT. As DNA, the CDR3 is TGTGCCAGCAGGGAAGGGGGGGGATACAATGAGCAGTTCTTC. Amino acid sequence: CASREGGGYNEQFF.

This rearrangement joins TRBV15 to TRBJ2-7; D ambiguous. Trimming shortened V by 0 bases and J by 3 bases, and 9 bases separated the two germline ends. The CDR3 consists of 14 residues. Germline values: CDR1 LNHNV, CDR2 YYDKDF (reference sequence). The CDR3 DNA is TGTGCCACCAGCAGAGACGCGGTAGACTACGAGCAGTACTTC. Its protein is CATSRDAVDYEQYF.

The chain has TRBV27 and TRBJ2-1; 7 nucleotides align to TRBD1. Trimming cost V 6 bases and J 3 bases; bases outside gene matches: 8. The CDR3 has 15 amino acids. Per the germline V gene, CDR1 is MNHEY and CDR2 is SMNVEV (reference sequence). CDR3 coding DNA: TGTGCCAGCAGCCTCTCCCGGGACAGCTACAATGAGCAGTTCTTC. This sequence encodes CASSLSRDSYNEQFF.

This chain uses TRBV19 with TRBJ2-1; 15 positions match TRBD2. The length of the CDR3 is 18 residues. CDR1 is LNHDA, CDR2 SQIVND, per germline (reference sequence). V dropped 5 bases and J dropped 2; count of bases not matched to a gene: 7. CDR3 nucleotides: TGTGCCAGTAGTGGAGGGACTAGCGGGAGGTTGGCCTACAATGAGCAGTTCTTC. Its protein is CASSGGTSGRLAYNEQFF. The full variable domain, rest sourced from reference TRBV19 and TRBJ2-1, is DGGITQSPKYLFRKEGQNVTLSCEQNLNHDAMYWYRQDPGQGLRLIYYSQIVNDFQKGDIAEGYSVSREKKESFPLTVTSAQKNPTAFYLCASSGGTSGRLAYNEQFFGPGTRLTVL.

This chain uses TRBV30 with TRBJ2-7; 13 bases fit TRBD2. Trimming took 1 base from V and 0 from J; bases not matched to a gene: 6. The CDR3 runs to 17 residues. Germline CDR1 and CDR2: GTSNPN and SVGIG (reference sequence). CDR3 nucleotide sequence: TGTGCCTGGAGTGCCGGGACTAGCGGGAAAAGCTCCTACGAGCAGTACTTC. Encoded protein: CAWSAGTSGKSSYEQYF.

V is TRBV21-1 and J is TRBJ2-1; the table calls TRBD2, which could not be checked here. TRBV21-1 is listed as a pseudogene. The CDR3 loop spans 15 amino acids. The CDR3, as DNA: TGTGCCAGCAGCCCTAGCCTCCAAACATACAATGAGCAGTTCTTC. This codes for CASSPSLQTYNEQFF.

The chain is built from TRBV18 and TRBJ2-7; 8 positions agree with TRBD1. Losses at the gene ends were 3 bases for V and 1 base for J; bases not matched to a gene: 5. The CDR3 runs to 15 residues. CDR1 is KGHSH, CDR2 LQKENI, per germline. The CDR3 sequence is CASSPRQGQSYEQYF. The CDR3 DNA reads as TGTGCCAGCTCACCCAGACAGGGGCAGTCCTACGAGCAGTACTTC.